This T cell receptor (beta chain) was documented in a study of monozygotic twins with inflammatory bowel disease. cDNA encoding TCRalpha and TCRbeta underwent two nested PCRs of roughly 16 and 10 cycles, each of which was followed by bead purification. TCRdb reprocessed the 5' RACE reads and reports one entry per CDR3 protein, with no DNA. The sample has 310,000 or so distinct CDR3 sequences. The length of the CDR3 is 14 residues. CDR1 is LNHNV and CDR2 is YYDKDF in the germline V gene (reference sequence). The sequence was collected from a human donor with ulcerative colitis or Crohn's disease, or a healthy co-twin of an affected twin (not recorded which). The chain is built from TRBV15 and TRBJ2-5; TCRdb's D call, TRBD1, is unchecked because there is no DNA. Sequencing was done on a sample of blood. CDR3 in amino acids: CTTSRAQGQETQYF.